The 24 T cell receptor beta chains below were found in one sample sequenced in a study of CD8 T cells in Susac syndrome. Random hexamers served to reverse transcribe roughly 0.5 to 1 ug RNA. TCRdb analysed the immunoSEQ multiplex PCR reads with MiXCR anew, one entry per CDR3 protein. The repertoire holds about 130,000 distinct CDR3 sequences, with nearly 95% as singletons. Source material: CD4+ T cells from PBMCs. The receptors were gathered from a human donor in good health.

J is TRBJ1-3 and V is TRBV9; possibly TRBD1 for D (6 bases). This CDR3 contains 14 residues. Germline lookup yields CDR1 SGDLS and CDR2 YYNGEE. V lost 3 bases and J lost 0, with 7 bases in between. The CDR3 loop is CASSGTVSGNTIYF. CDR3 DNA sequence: TGTGCCAGCAGCGGGACAGTCTCTGGAAACACCATATATTTT.

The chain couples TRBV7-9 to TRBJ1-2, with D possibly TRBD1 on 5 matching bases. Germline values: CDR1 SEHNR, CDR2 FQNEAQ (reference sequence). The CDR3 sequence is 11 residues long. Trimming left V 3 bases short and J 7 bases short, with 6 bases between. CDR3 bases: TGTGCCAGCAGCTTTAGGGGTGGCTACACCTTC. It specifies CASSFRGGYTF. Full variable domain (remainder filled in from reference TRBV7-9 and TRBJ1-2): DTGVSQNPRHKITKRGQNVTFRCDPISEHNRLYWYRQTLGQGPEFLTYFQNEAQLEKSRLLSDRFSAERPKGSFSTLEIQRTEQGDSAMYLCASSFRGGYTFGSGTRLTVV.

The CDR3 here is CASNGQGTNEKLFF. CDR3 in DNA: TGTGCCAGCAACGGACAGGGAACAAATGAAAAACTGTTTTTT. The chain recombines TRBV7-2 with TRBJ1-4, with TRBD1 matching over 8 bases. This CDR3 has 14 amino acids. The trim removed 7 bases at V and 5 bases at J, leaving 6 bases unmatched. Germline V lookup: CDR1 SGHTA, CDR2 FQGNSA.

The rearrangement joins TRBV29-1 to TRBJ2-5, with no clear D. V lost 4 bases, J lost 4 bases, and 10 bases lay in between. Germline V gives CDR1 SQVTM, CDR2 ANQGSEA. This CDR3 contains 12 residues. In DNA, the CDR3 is TGCAGCGTTGTGGTAGTTGGAGAGACCCAGTACTTC. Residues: CSVVVVGETQYF. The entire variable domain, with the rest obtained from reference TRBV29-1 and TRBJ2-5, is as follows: SAVISQKPSRDICQRGTSLTIQCQVDSQVTMMFWYRQQPGQSLTLIATANQGSEATYESGFVIDKFPISRPNLTFSTLTVSNMSPEDSSIYLCSVVVVGETQYFGPGTRLLVL.

The CDR3: CASRPSPLNTGELFF. The CDR3 nucleotides read TGTGCCAGCCGTCCTTCGCCTTTGAACACCGGGGAGCTGTTTTTT. The chain joins TRBV7-9 to TRBJ2-2, with D unclear. Trimming left V 8 bases short and J 1 base short, with 14 bases between. This CDR3 region has 15 residues. CDR1 is SEHNR and CDR2 is FQNEAQ in the germline V gene (reference sequence).

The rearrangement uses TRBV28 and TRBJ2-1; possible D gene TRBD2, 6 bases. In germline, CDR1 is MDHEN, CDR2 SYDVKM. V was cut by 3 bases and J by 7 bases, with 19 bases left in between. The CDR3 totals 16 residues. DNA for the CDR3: TGTGCCAGCAGTTTCCCACATCCGACTAGAAGTAATGAGCAGTTCTTC. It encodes CASSFPHPTRSNEQFF.

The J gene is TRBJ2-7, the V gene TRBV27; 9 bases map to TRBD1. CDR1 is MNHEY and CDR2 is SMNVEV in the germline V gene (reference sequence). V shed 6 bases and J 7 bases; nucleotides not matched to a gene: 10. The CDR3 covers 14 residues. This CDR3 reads CASSRGQGQWEQYF. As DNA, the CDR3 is TGTGCCAGCAGCCGAGGACAGGGGCAGTGGGAGCAGTACTTC.

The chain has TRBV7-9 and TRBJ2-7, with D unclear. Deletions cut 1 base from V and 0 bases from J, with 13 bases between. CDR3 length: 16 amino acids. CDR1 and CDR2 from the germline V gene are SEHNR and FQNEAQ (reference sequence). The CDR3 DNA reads TGTGCCAGCAGCTTAGAAGTACTCGGTAGCTCCTACGAGCAGTACTTC. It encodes CASSLEVLGSSYEQYF.

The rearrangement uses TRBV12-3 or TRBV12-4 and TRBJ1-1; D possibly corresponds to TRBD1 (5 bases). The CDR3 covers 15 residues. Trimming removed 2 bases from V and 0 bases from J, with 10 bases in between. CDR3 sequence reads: CASSLFQGLNTEAFF. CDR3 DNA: TGTGCCAGCAGTTTATTTCAGGGTTTGAACACTGAAGCTTTCTTT.

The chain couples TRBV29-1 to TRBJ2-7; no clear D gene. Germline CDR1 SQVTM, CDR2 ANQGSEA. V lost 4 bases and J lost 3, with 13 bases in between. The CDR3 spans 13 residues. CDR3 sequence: CSVGSSTLYEQYF. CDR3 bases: TGCAGCGTTGGGTCTTCAACTCTCTACGAGCAGTACTTC.

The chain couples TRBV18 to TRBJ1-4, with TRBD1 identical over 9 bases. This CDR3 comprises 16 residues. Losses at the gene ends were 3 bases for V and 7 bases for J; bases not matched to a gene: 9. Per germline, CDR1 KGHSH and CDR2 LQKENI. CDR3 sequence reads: CASSPQPGQGGEKLFF. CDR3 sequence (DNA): TGTGCCAGCTCACCTCAACCGGGACAGGGAGGTGAAAAACTGTTTTTT.

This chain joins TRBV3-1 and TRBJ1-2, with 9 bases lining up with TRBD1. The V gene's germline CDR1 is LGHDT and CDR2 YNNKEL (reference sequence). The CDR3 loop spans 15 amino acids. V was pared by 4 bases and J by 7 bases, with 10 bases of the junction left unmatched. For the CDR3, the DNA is TGTGCCAGCAGCCGTTCGGGACAGGGTGGAGGTGGCTACACCTTC. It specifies CASSRSGQGGGGYTF.

CDR3: CSATSGSSTDTQYF. The CDR3 DNA is TGCAGCGCAACTAGCGGATCTAGCACAGATACGCAGTATTTT. The chain couples TRBV29-1 to TRBJ2-3; 8 positions agree with TRBD2. The V gene end was trimmed by 7 bases and the J gene end by 0 bases; junction bases not matched to a gene: 6. The length of the CDR3 is 14 residues. Germline CDR1 is SQVTM and CDR2 is ANQGSEA.

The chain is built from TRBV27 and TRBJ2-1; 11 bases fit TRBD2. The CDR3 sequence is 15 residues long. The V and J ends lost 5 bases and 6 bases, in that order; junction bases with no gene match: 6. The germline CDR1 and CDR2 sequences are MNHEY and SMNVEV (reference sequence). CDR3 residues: CASSPLAGGPNEQFF. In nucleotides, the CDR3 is TGTGCCAGCAGTCCCCTAGCGGGAGGCCCCAATGAGCAGTTCTTC.

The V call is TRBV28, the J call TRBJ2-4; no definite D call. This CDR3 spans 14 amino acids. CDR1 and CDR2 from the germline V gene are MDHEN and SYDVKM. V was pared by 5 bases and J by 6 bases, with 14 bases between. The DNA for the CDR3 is TGTGCCAGCAGTATCCCAGCATCCGGAAACATTCAGTACTTC. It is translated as CASSIPASGNIQYF.

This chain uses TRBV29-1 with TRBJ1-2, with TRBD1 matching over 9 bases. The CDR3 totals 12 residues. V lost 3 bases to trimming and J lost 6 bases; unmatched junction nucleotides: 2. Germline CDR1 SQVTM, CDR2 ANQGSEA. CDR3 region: CSVDRTGDGYTF. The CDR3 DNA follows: TGCAGCGTTGACCGGACAGGGGATGGCTACACCTTC. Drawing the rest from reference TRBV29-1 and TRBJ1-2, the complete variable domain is SAVISQKPSRDICQRGTSLTIQCQVDSQVTMMFWYRQQPGQSLTLIATANQGSEATYESGFVIDKFPISRPNLTFSTLTVSNMSPEDSSIYLCSVDRTGDGYTFGSGTRLTVV.

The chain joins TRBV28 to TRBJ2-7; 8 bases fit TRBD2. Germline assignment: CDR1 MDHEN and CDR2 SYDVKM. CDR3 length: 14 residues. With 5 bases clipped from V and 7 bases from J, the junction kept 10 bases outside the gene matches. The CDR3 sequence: CASSESGGPREQYF. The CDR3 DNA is TGTGCCAGCAGTGAATCGGGAGGGCCGCGGGAGCAGTACTTC. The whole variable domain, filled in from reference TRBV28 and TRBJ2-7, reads DVKVTQSSRYLVKRTGEKVFLECVQDMDHENMFWYRQDPGLGLRLIYFSYDVKMKEKGDIPEGYSVSREKKERFSLILESASTNQTSMYLCASSESGGPREQYFGPGTRLTVT.

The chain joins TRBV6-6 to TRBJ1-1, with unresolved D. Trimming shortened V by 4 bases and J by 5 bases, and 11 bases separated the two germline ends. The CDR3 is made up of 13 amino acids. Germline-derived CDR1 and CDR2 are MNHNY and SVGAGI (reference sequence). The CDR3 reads CASSWEGGTEAFF. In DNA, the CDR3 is TGTGCCAGCAGTTGGGAGGGAGGAACTGAAGCTTTCTTT.

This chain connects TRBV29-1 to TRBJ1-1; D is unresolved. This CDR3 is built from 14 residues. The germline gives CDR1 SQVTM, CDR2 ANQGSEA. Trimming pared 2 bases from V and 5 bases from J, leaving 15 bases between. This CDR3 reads CSVENVRPTTEAFF. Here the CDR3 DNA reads TGCAGCGTTGAAAATGTAAGACCGACAACTGAAGCTTTCTTT.

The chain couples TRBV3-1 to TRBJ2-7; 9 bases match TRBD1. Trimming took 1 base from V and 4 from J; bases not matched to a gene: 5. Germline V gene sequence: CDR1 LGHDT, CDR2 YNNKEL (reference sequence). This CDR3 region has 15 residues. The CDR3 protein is CASSQVGTGRYEQYF. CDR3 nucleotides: TGTGCCAGCAGCCAAGTCGGGACAGGGAGGTACGAGCAGTACTTC.

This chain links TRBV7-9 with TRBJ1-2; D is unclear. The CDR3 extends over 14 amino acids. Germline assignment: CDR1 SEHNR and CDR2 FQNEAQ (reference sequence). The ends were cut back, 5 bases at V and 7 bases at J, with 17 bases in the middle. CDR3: CASSPMGEEGGYTF. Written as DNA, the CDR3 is TGTGCCAGCAGCCCAATGGGAGAAGAAGGTGGCTACACCTTC.

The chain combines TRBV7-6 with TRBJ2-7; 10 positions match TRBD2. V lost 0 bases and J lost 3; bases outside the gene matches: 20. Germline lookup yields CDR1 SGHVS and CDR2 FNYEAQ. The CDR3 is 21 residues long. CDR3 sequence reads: CASSLALGTSAVSRKLYEQYF. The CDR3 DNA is TGTGCCAGCAGCTTAGCCCTCGGGACTAGCGCAGTCTCCCGAAAACTCTACGAGCAGTACTTC.

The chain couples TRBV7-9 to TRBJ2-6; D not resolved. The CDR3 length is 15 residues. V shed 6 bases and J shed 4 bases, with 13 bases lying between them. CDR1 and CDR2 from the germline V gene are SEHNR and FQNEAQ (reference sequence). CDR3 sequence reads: CASSPRLRGANVLTF. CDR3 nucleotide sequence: TGTGCCAGCAGTCCCAGGCTTCGCGGGGCCAACGTCCTGACTTTC.

CDR3 loop: CASSGLAGENEQFF. CDR3 nucleotides: TGTGCCAGCAGCGGACTAGCGGGAGAGAATGAGCAGTTCTTC. This chain uses TRBV3-1 with TRBJ2-1; 13 bases agree with TRBD2. This CDR3 region has 14 residues. J gave up 7 bases and V 5 bases, and 2 bases lay outside the gene matches. From germline, CDR1 is LGHDT and CDR2 YNNKEL (reference sequence).